This T cell receptor (beta chain) was sequenced in a study of cytomegalovirus exposure and HLA in healthy donors. Researchers ran the PCR with 60 Vbeta and 13 Jbeta primers. The method was immunoSEQ multiplex PCR; TCRdb's version includes in-frame clones alone and lacks a portion of them. Here the sample spans fewer than 150,000 clones, approximately 61% being singletons. The CDR3 has 13 amino acids. The germline V gene has CDR1 MNHEY and CDR2 SMNVEV (reference sequence). Trimming cost V 8 bases and J 1 base, with 12 bases left between them. Study-level results: According to the study, some 160 TCR beta chains were cytomegalovirus-associated. HLA alleles showed associations with around 15,000 TCR beta sequences in a later analysis, at a 0.05 false discovery rate.

With respect to this clone: As yet, its antigen is unknown.

The V gene is TRBV27, the J gene TRBJ2-7; D might be TRBD2 (5 bases). The specimen sequenced was PBMCs. The clonotype was recovered from a human donor in good health. The CDR3 is CASRGDTSYEQYF. As DNA, the CDR3 is TGTGCCAGCCGGGGAGACACTTCCTACGAGCAGTACTTC.